This T cell receptor beta chain was obtained from a study of shared clonotypes between healthy human individuals. Study-wide points: Non-shared clonotypes had lower generation probabilities than clonotypes shared by all four sorted-subset donors. The sharing of 5% to 5.5% of naive CD4 clonotypes was seen across a handful of donors.

Using immunoSEQ multiplex PCR, the repertoire was profiled, and TCRdb retains in-frame clones only, with some absent. The sample has about 610,000 clones; roughly 96% are singletons. Concerning this clone itself: Its antigen is unknown.

Germline V gene data show CDR1 as MNHEY and CDR2 as SMNVEV (reference sequence). This CDR3 comprises 13 residues. The V end lost 3 bases, the J end lost 6 bases, and 11 bases lay between the germline ends. Terminally differentiated effector memory CD45RA+ cells were excluded by CCR7 positive selection of CD45RO-negative cells. Only Caucasian adults living in Nashville, Tennessee made up the donor group. Input material: naive CD8+ T cells sorted from blood. The sequence was collected from a woman in her thirties in good health. V gene TRBV27 combines with J gene TRBJ1-2; D is undetermined. The CDR3 region has the DNA TGTGCCAGCAGTTTCGGGCAGCTAGATGGCTACACCTTC. The encoded protein is CASSFGQLDGYTF.